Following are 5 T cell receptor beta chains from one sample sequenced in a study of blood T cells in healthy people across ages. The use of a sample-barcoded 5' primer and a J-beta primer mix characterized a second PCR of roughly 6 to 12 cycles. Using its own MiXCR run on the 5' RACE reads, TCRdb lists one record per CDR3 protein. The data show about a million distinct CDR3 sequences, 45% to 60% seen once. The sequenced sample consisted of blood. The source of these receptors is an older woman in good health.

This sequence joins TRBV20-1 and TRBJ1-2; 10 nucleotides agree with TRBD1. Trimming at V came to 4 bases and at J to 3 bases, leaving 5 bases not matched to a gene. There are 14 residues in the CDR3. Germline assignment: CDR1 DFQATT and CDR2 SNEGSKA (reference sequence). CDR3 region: CSAIRQGAYYGYTF. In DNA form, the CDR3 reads TGCAGTGCTATAAGACAGGGGGCATACTATGGCTACACCTTC.

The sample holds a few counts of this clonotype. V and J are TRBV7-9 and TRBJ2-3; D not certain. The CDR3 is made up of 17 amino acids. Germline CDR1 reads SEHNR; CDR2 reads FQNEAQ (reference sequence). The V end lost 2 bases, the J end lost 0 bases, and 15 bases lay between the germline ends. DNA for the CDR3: TGTGCCAGCAGCTTACAAGGTTTCAGAGGAAGCACAGATACGCAGTATTTT. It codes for CASSLQGFRGSTDTQYF. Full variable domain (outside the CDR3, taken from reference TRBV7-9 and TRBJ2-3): DTGVSQNPRHKITKRGQNVTFRCDPISEHNRLYWYRQTLGQGPEFLTYFQNEAQLEKSRLLSDRFSAERPKGSFSTLEIQRTEQGDSAMYLCASSLQGFRGSTDTQYFGPGTRLTVL.

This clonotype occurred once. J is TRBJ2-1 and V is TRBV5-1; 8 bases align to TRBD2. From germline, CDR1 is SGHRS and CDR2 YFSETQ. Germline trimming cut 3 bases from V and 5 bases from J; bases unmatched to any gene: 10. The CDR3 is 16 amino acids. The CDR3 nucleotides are TGCGCCAGCAGCTCGGGACTAGATTCGGGCCACAATGAGCAGTTCTTC. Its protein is CASSSGLDSGHNEQFF.

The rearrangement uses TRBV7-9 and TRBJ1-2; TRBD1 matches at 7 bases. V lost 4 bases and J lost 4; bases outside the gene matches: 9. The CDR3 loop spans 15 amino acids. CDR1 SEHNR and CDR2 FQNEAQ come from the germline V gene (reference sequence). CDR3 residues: CASSSRQGIVYGYTF. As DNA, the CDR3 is TGTGCCAGCAGCTCTCGACAGGGAATTGTCTATGGCTACACCTTC.

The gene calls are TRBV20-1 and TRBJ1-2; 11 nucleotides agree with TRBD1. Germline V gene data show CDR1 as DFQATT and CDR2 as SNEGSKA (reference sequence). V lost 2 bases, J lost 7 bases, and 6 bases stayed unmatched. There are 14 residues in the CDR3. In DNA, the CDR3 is TGCAGTGCTAGATCTGGACAGGGGGCTTCTGGCTACACCTTC. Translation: CSARSGQGASGYTF.